This T cell receptor (beta chain) was recorded in a study of T cell changes during pregnancy in multiple sclerosis (dated by TCRdb to between 2018 and 2021). For the study in its entirety: In women with multiple sclerosis, the researchers looked at how the T cell repertoire shifted as pregnancy progressed.

Libraries came from the immunoSEQ multiplex PCR assay. TCRdb's version of the immuneACCESS table is confined to in-frame rearrangements and falls short of the full clone set. An unresolved V gene accounts for under half of the shortfall where checked; the remainder is of unknown origin. Present in this sample are tens of thousands of clones, over 85% of which were seen just once. The ten largest clones represent 0.4% to 0.6% of the sample. Trimming costs V 3 bases and J 7 bases, and their ends lie 10 bases apart. As encoded in the germline V gene, CDR1 is SNHLY while CDR2 is FYNNEI. The cysteine opens and the phenylalanine closes a CDR3 of 14 amino acids. Of the read, only the CDR3 DNA is kept; its 42 bases are in frame from base 1. Details on this clone: This receptor's antigen is unknown. Nothing much larger sits one base from this clone, and base qualities are not available.

Here the sequenced sample was CD4+ T cells from peripheral blood mononuclear cells, taken in the first trimester of pregnancy. The rearrangement joined TRBV2 to TRBJ1-6, with no reliable assignment of the D segment. This receptor was identified in a female donor with multiple sclerosis, enrolled in a pregnancy study. CDR3 region: CASSDLPGNSPLHF. The DNA sequence is TGTGCCAGCAGTGACCTCCCGGGAAATTCACCCCTCCACTTT.